One and the same sample provided the 16 T cell receptor beta chains below, sequenced in a study of T cell responses to AZD1222 COVID-19 vaccine. Assay: immunoSEQ multiplex PCR; the TCRdb copy retains only in-frame clones and omits some. This table holds about 120,000 clones, 70% to 90% found once. Sequenced material: peripheral blood, taken 28 days after the second AZD1222 dose. The source of these receptors is an adult who received the AZD1222 COVID-19 vaccine.

The V and J genes are TRBV4-3 and TRBJ2-3; a weak D match, TRBD2 (6 bases). The germline CDR1 and CDR2 sequences are LGHNA and YSLEER. This CDR3 spans 16 amino acids. Trimming shortened V by 1 base and J by 2 bases, and 13 bases separated the two germline ends. CDR3 coding DNA: TGCGCCAGCAGCCAAGCGGGAGCGGGCTTCACAGATACGCAGTATTTT. Translating gives CASSQAGAGFTDTQYF.

V gene TRBV7-8 combines with J gene TRBJ1-1; D is undetermined. The length of the CDR3 is 15 residues. The germline V and J ends were trimmed by 3 bases and 1 base, with 12 bases remaining between them. CDR1 SGHVS and CDR2 FQNEAQ come from the germline V gene. CDR3 DNA: TGTGCCAGCAGCTTTGTCCTTCGGGGGAACACTGAAGCTTTCTTT. It yields the protein CASSFVLRGNTEAFF.

The genes are TRBV7-2 and TRBJ2-2, with D perhaps assigned TRBD1 or TRBD2 (5 bases each). Germline CDR1 is SGHTA and CDR2 is FQGNSA. V was pared by 8 bases and J by 0 bases, with 10 bases between. The CDR3 runs 14 residues. CDR3 amino acids: CASLGPTNTGELFF. As DNA, the CDR3 is TGTGCCAGCTTGGGACCGACGAACACCGGGGAGCTGTTTTTT.

This clone has a handful of counts. The chain has TRBV5-6 and TRBJ1-5, with 7 bases fitting TRBD1. Losses at the gene ends were 0 bases for V and 2 bases for J; bases not matched to a gene: 2. There are 15 residues in the CDR3. Germline CDR1 SGHDT, CDR2 YYEEEE. The CDR3 reads CASSLGQGGNQPQHF. CDR3 in DNA: TGTGCCAGCAGCTTGGGACAGGGAGGCAATCAGCCCCAGCATTTT.

The chain combines TRBV6-5 with TRBJ1-1; TRBD1 matches at 7 bases. This CDR3 region has 16 residues. Germline CDR1 reads MNHEY; CDR2 reads SVGAGI. V lost 1 base, J lost 5 bases, and 10 bases stayed unmatched. The CDR3 DNA reads as TGTGCCAGCAGTTACTGGAGGGGGCGGGGGAGAACTGAAGCTTTCTTT. Its protein product is CASSYWRGRGRTEAFF.

V usage is TRBV11-2 and J usage is TRBJ2-3, with 7 positions matching TRBD2. The CDR3 contains 14 residues. Germline V gene data show CDR1 as SGHAT and CDR2 as FQNNGV. V trimming: 0 bases; J trimming: 8 bases; junction bases outside the gene matches: 5. This CDR3 reads CASSLESGAGTQYF. The DNA of the CDR3 is TGTGCCAGCAGCTTAGAGAGCGGGGCAGGTACGCAGTATTTT.

The chain combines TRBV3-1 (or the pseudogene TRBV3-2) with TRBJ1-1, with D uncertain. Per the germline V gene, CDR1 is LGHDT and CDR2 is YNNKEL (reference sequence). The V gene lost 0 bases and the J gene lost 4 bases, with 9 bases spanning the gap. The CDR3 totals 14 residues. CDR3 loop: CASSQDRVCTEAFF. The CDR3 coding sequence is TGTGCCAGCAGCCAAGATAGGGTTTGCACTGAAGCTTTCTTT.

The genes are TRBV19 and TRBJ2-6; perhaps D is TRBD1 or TRBD2 (5 bases each). Germline CDR1 reads LNHDA; CDR2 reads SQIVND (reference sequence). The CDR3 contains 15 residues. Trimming took 1 base from V and 2 from J, leaving 6 bases between them. The chain's CDR3 is CASSIGGAGANVLTF. The CDR3 DNA reads TGTGCCAGTAGTATAGGAGGGGCTGGGGCCAACGTCCTGACTTTC.

Ten or more counts support this clone. The chain combines TRBV28 with TRBJ1-5; 7 positions agree with TRBD1. V lost 7 bases, J lost 0 bases, and 6 bases stayed unmatched. Germline CDR1 reads MDHEN; CDR2 reads SYDVKM. This CDR3 is 15 amino acids long. This chain's CDR3 is CASKSGQNSNQPQHF. The DNA of the CDR3 is TGTGCCAGCAAATCGGGACAGAATAGCAATCAGCCCCAGCATTTT.

The J gene is TRBJ2-1, the V gene TRBV18; D remains unclear. Germline CDR1 is KGHSH and CDR2 is LQKENI. Trimming left V 6 bases short and J 6 bases short, with 12 bases between. The length of the CDR3 is 13 residues. The CDR3 sequence: CASSDGGVNEQFF. The CDR3 DNA follows: TGTGCCAGCTCCGACGGTGGGGTCAATGAGCAGTTCTTC.

The chain has TRBV14 and TRBJ2-1, with 9 bases aligning to TRBD1. J lost 4 bases, V lost 4 bases, and 5 bases had no gene match. The CDR3 has 15 residues. CDR1 and CDR2 from the germline V gene are SGHDN and FVKESK. CDR3 sequence: CASSLPGTGYNEQFF. In DNA form, the CDR3 reads TGTGCCAGCAGCCTACCCGGGACAGGGTACAATGAGCAGTTCTTC.

The chain links TRBV9 to TRBJ1-2; TRBD1 might be the D (6 bases). V was cut by 5 bases and J by 1 base, with 21 bases left in between. The germline V gene has CDR1 SGDLS and CDR2 YYNGEE. The CDR3 has 17 residues. CDR3 sequence: CASSPPGGRVVNYGYTF. The DNA of the CDR3 is TGTGCCAGCAGTCCTCCGGGGGGCAGAGTAGTTAACTATGGCTACACCTTC. Complete variable domain (other parts from reference TRBV9 and TRBJ1-2): DSGVTQTPKHLITATGQRVTLRCSPRSGDLSVYWYQQSLDQGLQFLIQYYNGEERAKGNILERFSAQQFPDLHSELNLSSLELGDSALYFCASSPPGGRVVNYGYTFGSGTRLTVV.

The genes are TRBV7-7 and TRBJ2-3; D call uncertain. The CDR3 is made up of 15 amino acids. The germline V gene has CDR1 SSHAT and CDR2 FNYEAQ (reference sequence). Deletions cut 5 bases from V and 0 bases from J, with 12 bases between. The CDR3 loop is CASSPQPSSTDTQYF. The CDR3, as DNA: TGTGCCAGCAGCCCCCAGCCCTCTAGCACAGATACGCAGTATTTT.

There are a few counts of this clone. The chain couples TRBV2 to TRBJ2-1; TRBD2 might be the D (7 bases). Between the trimmed V and J ends, which lost 7 bases and 6 bases, there was a span of 16 bases. This CDR3 is built from 14 residues. In germline, CDR1 is SNHLY, CDR2 FYNNEI. In nucleotides, the CDR3 is TGTGCCAGCAAGGAGGGGGGGCCCAGCAATGAGCAGTTCTTC. Translating it yields CASKEGGPSNEQFF. Variable domain in full (rest from reference TRBV2 and TRBJ2-1): EPEVTQTPSHQVTQMGQEVILRCVPISNHLYFYWYRQILGQKVEFLVSFYNNEISEKSEIFDDQFSVERPDGSNFTLKIRSTKLEDSAMYFCASKEGGPSNEQFFGPGTRLTVL.

The genes are TRBV6-5 and TRBJ2-1, with D unresolved. V shed 7 bases and J shed 9 bases, with 16 bases lying between them. Germline values: CDR1 MNHEY, CDR2 SVGAGI. This CDR3 spans 13 amino acids. This CDR3 reads CASTLGSGGEQFF. The CDR3, as DNA: TGTGCCAGCACCCTCGGTTCCGGCGGTGAGCAGTTCTTC.

The chain uses TRBV19 and TRBJ2-3; D gene unclear. CDR3 length: 15 residues. The V and J ends lost 1 base and 2 bases respectively, with 10 bases between them. Germline values: CDR1 LNHDA, CDR2 SQIVND (reference sequence). This chain's CDR3 is CASSIGYGSTDTQYF. In DNA, the CDR3 is TGTGCCAGTAGTATAGGTTACGGATCCACAGATACGCAGTATTTT. Looking up the rest from reference TRBV19 and TRBJ2-3 gives the full variable domain: DGGITQSPKYLFRKEGQNVTLSCEQNLNHDAMYWYRQDPGQGLRLIYYSQIVNDFQKGDIAEGYSVSREKKESFPLTVTSAQKNPTAFYLCASSIGYGSTDTQYFGPGTRLTVL.